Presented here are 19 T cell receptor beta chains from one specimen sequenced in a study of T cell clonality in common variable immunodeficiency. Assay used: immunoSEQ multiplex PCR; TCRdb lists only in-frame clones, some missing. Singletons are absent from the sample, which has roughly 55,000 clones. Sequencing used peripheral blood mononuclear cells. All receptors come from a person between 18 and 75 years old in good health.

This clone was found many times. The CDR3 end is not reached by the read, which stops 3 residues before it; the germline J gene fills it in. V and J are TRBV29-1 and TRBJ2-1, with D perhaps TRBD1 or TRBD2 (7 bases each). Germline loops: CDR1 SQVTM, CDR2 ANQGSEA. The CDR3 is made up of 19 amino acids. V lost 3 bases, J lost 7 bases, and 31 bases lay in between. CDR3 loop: CSVEVAGWEGTAELNEQFF. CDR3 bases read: TGCAGCGTTGAGGTTGCCGGGTGGGAGGGGACAGCGGAGCTGAATGAG.

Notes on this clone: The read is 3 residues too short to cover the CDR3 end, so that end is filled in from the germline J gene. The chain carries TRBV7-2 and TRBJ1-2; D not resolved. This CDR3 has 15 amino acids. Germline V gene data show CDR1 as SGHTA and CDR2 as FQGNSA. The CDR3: CASSLRRAATYDYTF. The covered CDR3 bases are TGTGCCAGCAGCTTAAGGCGGGCAGCTACCTACGAC.

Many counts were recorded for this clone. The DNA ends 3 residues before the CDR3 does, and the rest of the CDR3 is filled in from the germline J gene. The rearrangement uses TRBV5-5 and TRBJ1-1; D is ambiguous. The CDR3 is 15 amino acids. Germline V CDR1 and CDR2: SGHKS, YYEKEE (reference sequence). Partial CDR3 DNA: TGTGCCAGCAGCCCGGGTCGTGGGTCACCTCGTCGA. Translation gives CASSPGRGSPRR. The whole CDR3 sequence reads CASSPGRGSPRRAFF.

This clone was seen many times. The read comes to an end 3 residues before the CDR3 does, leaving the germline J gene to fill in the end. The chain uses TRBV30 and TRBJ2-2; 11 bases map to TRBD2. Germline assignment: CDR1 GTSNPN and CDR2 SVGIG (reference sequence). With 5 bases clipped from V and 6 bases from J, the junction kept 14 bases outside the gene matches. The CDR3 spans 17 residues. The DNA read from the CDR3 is TGTGCCTGGGGGACAGGGTTTCCGGGACTAGCGGCCGGGGAG. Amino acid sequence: CAWGTGFPGLAAGE. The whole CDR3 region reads CAWGTGFPGLAAGELFF.

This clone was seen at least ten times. CDR3 residues: CAGEGGRNQPQHF. The CDR3 DNA, read in part, is TGTGCCGGAGAAGGGGGCCGGAATCAGCCC. The V and J genes are TRBV28 and TRBJ1-5; 7 bases line up with TRBD1. The read comes to an end 3 residues before the CDR3 does, leaving the germline J gene to fill in the end. This CDR3 region has 13 residues. The V segment lost 11 bases and the J segment 4 bases; nucleotides outside the gene matches: 8. Germline V gene data show CDR1 as MDHEN and CDR2 as SYDVKM.

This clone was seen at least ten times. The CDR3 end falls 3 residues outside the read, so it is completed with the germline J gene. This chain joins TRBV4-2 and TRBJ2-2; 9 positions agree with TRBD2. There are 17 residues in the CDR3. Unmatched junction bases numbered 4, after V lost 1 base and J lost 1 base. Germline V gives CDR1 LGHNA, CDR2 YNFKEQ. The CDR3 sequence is CASSQVVREGNTGELFF. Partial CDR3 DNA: TGTGCCAGCAGCCAAGTAGTGCGGGAGGGGAACACCGGGGAG.

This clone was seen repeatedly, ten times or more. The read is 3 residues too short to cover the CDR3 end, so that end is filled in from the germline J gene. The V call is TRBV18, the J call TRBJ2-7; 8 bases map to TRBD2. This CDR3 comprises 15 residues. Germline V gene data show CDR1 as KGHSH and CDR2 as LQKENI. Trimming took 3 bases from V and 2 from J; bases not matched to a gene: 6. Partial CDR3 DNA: TGTGCCAGCTCACCTCGGAGCGGGGGAACCTACGAG. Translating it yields CASSPRSGGTYE. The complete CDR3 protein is CASSPRSGGTYEQYF.

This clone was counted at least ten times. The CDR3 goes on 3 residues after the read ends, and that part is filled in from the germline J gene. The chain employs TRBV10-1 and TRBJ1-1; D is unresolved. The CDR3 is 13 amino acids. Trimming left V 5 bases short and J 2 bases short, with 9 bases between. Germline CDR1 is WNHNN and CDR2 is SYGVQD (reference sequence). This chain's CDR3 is CASSRKTNTEAFF. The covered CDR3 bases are TGCGCCAGCAGTCGAAAGACAAACACTGAA.

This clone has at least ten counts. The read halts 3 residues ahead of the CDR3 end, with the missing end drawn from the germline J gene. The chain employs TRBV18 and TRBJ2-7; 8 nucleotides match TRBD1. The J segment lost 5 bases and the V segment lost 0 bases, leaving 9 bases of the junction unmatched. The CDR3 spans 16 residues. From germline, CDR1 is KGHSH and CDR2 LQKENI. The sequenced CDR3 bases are TGTGCCAGCTCACCACCTAGAGGACAGGGACAGGACGAG. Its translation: CASSPPRGQGQDE. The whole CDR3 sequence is CASSPPRGQGQDEQYF.

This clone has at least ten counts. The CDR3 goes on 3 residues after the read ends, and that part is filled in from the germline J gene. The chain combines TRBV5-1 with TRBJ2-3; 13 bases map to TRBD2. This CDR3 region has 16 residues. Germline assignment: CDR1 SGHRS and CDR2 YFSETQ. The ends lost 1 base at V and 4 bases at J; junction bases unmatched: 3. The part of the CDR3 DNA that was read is TGCGCCAGCAGCTTGAGGACTAGCGGGAGTCCAGATACG. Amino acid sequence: CASSLRTSGSPDT. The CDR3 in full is CASSLRTSGSPDTQYF.

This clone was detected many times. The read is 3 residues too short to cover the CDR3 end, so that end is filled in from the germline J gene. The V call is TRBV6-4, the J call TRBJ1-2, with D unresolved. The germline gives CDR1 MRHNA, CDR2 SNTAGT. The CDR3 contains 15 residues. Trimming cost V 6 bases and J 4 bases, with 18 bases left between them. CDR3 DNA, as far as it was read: TGTGCCAGCAGGCCTAATTCAGCAGGAGCCTATGGC. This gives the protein CASRPNSAGAYG. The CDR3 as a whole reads CASRPNSAGAYGYTF.

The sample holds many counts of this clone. The DNA read from the CDR3 is TGTGCCAGCAGGCCACTCGCTAATGAG. It is translated as CASRPLANE. The entire CDR3 protein is CASRPLANEQFF. This chain joins TRBV2 and TRBJ2-1, with D unresolved. The CDR3 end lies 3 residues beyond the end of the read and is filled in from the germline J gene. The CDR3 is made up of 12 amino acids. Germline V CDR1 and CDR2: SNHLY, FYNNEI. V gave up 6 bases and J gave up 7 bases, with 10 bases separating them.

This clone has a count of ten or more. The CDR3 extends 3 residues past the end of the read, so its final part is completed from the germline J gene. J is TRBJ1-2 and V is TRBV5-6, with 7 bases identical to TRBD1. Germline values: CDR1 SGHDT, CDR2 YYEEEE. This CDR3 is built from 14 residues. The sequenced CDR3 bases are TGTGCCAGCAGCTTGGCCGAGACAGGGAACGGC. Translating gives CASSLAETGNG. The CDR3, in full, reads CASSLAETGNGYTF.

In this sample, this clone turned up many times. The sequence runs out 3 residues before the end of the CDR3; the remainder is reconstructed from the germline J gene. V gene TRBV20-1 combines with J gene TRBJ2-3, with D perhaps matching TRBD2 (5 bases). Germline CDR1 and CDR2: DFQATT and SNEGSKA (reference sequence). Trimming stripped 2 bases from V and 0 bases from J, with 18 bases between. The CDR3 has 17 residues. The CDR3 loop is CSARLPSIASSTDTQYF. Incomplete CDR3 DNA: TGCAGTGCTAGACTCCCCTCTATAGCGTCTAGCACAGATACG.

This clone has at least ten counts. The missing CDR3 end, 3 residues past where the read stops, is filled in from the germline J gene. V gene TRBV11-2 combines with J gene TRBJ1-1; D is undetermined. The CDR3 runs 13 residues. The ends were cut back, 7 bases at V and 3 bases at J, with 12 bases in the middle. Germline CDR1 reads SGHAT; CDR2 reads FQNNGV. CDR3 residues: CASTYQGYTEAFF. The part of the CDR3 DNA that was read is TGTGCCAGCACCTACCAAGGGTACACTGAA.

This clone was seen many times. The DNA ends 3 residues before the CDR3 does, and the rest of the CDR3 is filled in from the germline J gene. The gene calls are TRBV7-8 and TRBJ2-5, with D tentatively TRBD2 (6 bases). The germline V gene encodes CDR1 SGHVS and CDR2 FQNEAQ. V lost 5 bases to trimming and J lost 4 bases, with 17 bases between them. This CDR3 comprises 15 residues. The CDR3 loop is CASSQGLGGSETQYF. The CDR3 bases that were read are TGTGCCAGCAGCCAAGGACTGGGGGGATCAGAGACC. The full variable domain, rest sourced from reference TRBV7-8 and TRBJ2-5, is GAGVSQSPRYKVAKRGQDVALRCDPISGHVSLFWYQQALGQGPEFLTYFQNEAQLDKSGLPSDRFFAERPEGSVSTLKIQRTQQEDSAVYLCASSQGLGGSETQYFGPGTRLLVL.

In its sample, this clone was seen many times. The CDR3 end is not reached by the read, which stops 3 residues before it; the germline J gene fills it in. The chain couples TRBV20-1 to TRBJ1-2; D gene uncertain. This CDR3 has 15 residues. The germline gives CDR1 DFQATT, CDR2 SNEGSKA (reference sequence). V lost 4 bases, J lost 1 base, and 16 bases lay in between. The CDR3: CSANQAANFNYGYTF. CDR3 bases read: TGCAGTGCTAACCAAGCGGCCAATTTTAACTATGGC.

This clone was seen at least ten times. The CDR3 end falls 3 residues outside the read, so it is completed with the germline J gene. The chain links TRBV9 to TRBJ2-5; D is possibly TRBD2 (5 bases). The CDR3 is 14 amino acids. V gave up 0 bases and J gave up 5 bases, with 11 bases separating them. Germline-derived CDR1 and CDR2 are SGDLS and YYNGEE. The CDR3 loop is CASSVGRRAETQYF. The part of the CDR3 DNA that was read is TGTGCCAGCAGCGTAGGGAGGAGAGCGGAGACC.

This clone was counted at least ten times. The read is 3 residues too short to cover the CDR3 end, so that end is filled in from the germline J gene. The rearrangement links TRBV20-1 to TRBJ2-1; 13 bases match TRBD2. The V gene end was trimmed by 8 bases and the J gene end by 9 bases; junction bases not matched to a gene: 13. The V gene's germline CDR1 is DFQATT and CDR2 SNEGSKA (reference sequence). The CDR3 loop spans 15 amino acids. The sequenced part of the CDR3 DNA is TGCAGTCTCCTGTCCGGGACTAGCGGGATAGGTGAG. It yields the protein CSLLSGTSGIGE. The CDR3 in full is CSLLSGTSGIGEQFF.